The rows below give T cell receptor beta chains drawn from one sample of a study of blood T cell repertoires in COVID-19. TCRdb keeps only in-frame clones here, not all; method: immunoSEQ multiplex PCR. The data hold about 240,000 clones, with approximately 86% observed a single time. The sample comprised peripheral blood. The receptors shown here come from a woman aged 70-85 years with active or convalescent COVID-19. Both conserved end residues are part of each CDR3. Each record gives: V gene, clone size, D gene, J gene, CDR3 DNA, CDR3 protein. D genes are given only for firm matches. The size field is filled for only some rows; it gives once, few, many or a size class.

TRBV6-1	-	-	TRBJ2-1	TGTGCCAGCAGTGACGGGGGTTACAATGAGCAGTTCTTC	CASSDGGYNEQFF
TRBV10-2	-	-	TRBJ1-1	TGCGCCAGCAGTGAGCCGGAGACTGAAGCTTTCTTT	CASSEPETEAFF
TRBV5-4	-	-	TRBJ2-5	TGTGCCAGCAGCTTGGGGGGGGACGAGACCCAGTACTTC	CASSLGGDETQYF
TRBV11-2	few	-	TRBJ1-3	TGTGCCAGCAGCCAACAGTTAAGCTCTGGAAACACCATATATTTT	CASSQQLSSGNTIYF
TRBV11-2	-	-	TRBJ2-1	TGTGCCAGCAGCTTAGTTGGGGGCGATGAGCAGTTCTTC	CASSLVGGDEQFF
TRBV27	-	TRBD1	TRBJ1-2	TGTGCCAGCAGTAAACAGGGGAACTATGGCTACACCTTC	CASSKQGNYGYTF
TRBV19	-	TRBD1	TRBJ1-1	TGTGCCAGTAGGGGACAGGGACTGAACACTGAAGCTTTCTTT	CASRGQGLNTEAFF
TRBV10-3	-	-	TRBJ1-5	TGTGCCATCAGGCAAATGCCACGAGAGCCCCAGCATTTT	CAIRQMPREPQHF
TRBV29-1	-	TRBD1	TRBJ1-1	TGCAGCGTCACAGGGGGAAACACTGAAGCTTTCTTT	CSVTGGNTEAFF
TRBV7-9	-	-	TRBJ1-2	TGTGCCAGCAGCCCCGGCGGGGCCTTAAACTATGGCTACACCTTC	CASSPGGALNYGYTF
TRBV24-1	few	-	TRBJ1-2	TGTGCCACCAGTGATTTCTCGACAGCTAACTATGGCTACACCTTC	CATSDFSTANYGYTF
TRBV5-5	-	-	TRBJ2-3	TGTGCCAGCAGCTTGAATGGCCCCCCCACAGATACGCAGTATTTT	CASSLNGPPTDTQYF
TRBV19	once	-	TRBJ1-1	TGTGCCAGTATCAGTGGGGCGACCCGGAACACTGAAGCTTTCTTT	CASISGATRNTEAFF
TRBV9	-	-	TRBJ1-5	TGTGCCAGCAGCGTAGTCGCGCCAGTTGACTATAGCAATCAGCCCCAGCATTTT	CASSVVAPVDYSNQPQHF
TRBV2	-	-	TRBJ1-4	TGTGCCAGCACCTTGGACGGAGGGAATGAAAAACTGTTTTTT	CASTLDGGNEKLFF
TRBV6-5	-	TRBD1	TRBJ2-2	TGTGCCAGCAGTTACTCAAGGACAGGGGCCGGGGAGCTGTTTTTT	CASSYSRTGAGELFF
TRBV10-2	-	-	TRBJ1-1	TGCGCCAGCAGTGAGTCCAGAGAAGCTTTCTTT	CASSESREAFF
TRBV6-5	-	TRBD1	TRBJ1-2	TGTGCCAGCAGCCAGGGACAGCCCTATGGCTACACCTTC	CASSQGQPYGYTF
TRBV4-2	once	-	TRBJ2-5	TGTGCCAGCAGCCTCAGACAGCAAGAGACCCAGTACTTC	CASSLRQQETQYF
TRBV19	-	-	TRBJ1-5	TGTGCCAGTAGCGGGTATAATCAGCCCCAGCATTTT	CASSGYNQPQHF
TRBV5-5	-	-	TRBJ2-7	TGTGCCAGCAGCTTGGACGGGACCTACGAGCAGTACTTC	CASSLDGTYEQYF
TRBV6-5	-	-	TRBJ1-6	TGTGCCGTCCGGGACTCAAGGAATTCACCCCTCCACTTT	CAVRDSRNSPLHF
TRBV18	-	-	TRBJ2-7	TGTGCCAGCTCACCTTCCACGGGTACTTGGAGCTACGAGCAGTACTTC	CASSPSTGTWSYEQYF
TRBV4-3	-	TRBD1	TRBJ2-2	TGCGCCAGCAGCCAAGATAGTGGGACAGGGCTCACCGGGGAGCTGTTTTTT	CASSQDSGTGLTGELFF
TRBV10-3	-	-	TRBJ1-4	TGTGCCATCAGTGCCCCGTCTCTTGAAAAACTGTTTTTT	CAISAPSLEKLFF
TRBV6-1	-	TRBD2	TRBJ2-3	TGTGCCAGCAGTGAGCAAGCGGGGGGCACAGATACGCAGTATTTT	CASSEQAGGTDTQYF
TRBV7-9	-	-	TRBJ1-1	TGTGCCAGCAGCTTGCCGGTGAACACTGAAGCTTTCTTT	CASSLPVNTEAFF
TRBV7-3	-	-	TRBJ2-6	TGTGCCAGCAGCTTAAGCTACTTCTCTGGGGCCAACGTCCTGACTTTC	CASSLSYFSGANVLTF
TRBV24-1	once	-	TRBJ1-2	TGTGCCACCAGTGATCAAGGGGCTGGGTATGGCTACACCTTC	CATSDQGAGYGYTF
TRBV3-1/TRBV3-2	-	-	TRBJ1-2	TGTGCCAGCAGCCCCTATCCGGGTTGGGGCTACACCTTC	CASSPYPGWGYTF
TRBV6-2/TRBV6-3	-	-	TRBJ1-1	TGTGCCAGCAGTTACACACCAGGGACACCGAACACTGAAGCTTTCTTT	CASSYTPGTPNTEAFF